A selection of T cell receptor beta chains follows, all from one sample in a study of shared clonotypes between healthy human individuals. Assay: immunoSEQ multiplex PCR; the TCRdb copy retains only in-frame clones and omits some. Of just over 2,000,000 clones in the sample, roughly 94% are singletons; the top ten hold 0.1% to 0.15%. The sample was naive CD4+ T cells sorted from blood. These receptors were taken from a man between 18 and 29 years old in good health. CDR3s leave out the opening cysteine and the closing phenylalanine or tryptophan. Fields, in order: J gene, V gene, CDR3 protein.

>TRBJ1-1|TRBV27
ASSLDFRLNTEAF
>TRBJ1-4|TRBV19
ASSSQTNEKLF
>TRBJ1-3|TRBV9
ASSAPTGGVSGNTIY
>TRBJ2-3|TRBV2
ASSNEGPTSTDTQY
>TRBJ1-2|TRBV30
AWSVRDRNYGYT
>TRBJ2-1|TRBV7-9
ASSPEGLGPYNEQF
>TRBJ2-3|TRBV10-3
AIRGGIRNTDTQY
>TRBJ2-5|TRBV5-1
ASSLGLVGETQY
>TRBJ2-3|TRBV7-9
ASSFPADTQY
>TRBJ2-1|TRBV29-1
SVQDEQF
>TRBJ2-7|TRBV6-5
ASSFERGAYEQY
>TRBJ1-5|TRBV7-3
ASSPDGNQPQH
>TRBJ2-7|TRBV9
ASSVSIGGSYEQY
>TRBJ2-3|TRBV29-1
SVDGFPGTDTQY
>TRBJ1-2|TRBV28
ASSQTGGGYT
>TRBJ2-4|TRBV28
ASSYNRRGKNIQY
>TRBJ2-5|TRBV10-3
AISVTGRETQY
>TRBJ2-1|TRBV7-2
ASTTRTGESGYNEQF
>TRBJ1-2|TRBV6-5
ASRRDSAGYGYT
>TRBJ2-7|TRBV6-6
ASSARTGGDYEQY
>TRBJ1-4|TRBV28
ASSLRLNEKLF
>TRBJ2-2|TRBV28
AITGANTGELF
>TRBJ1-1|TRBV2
ASSVRGQITEAF
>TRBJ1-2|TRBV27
ASSPRTGGTANYGYT
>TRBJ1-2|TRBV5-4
ASKARGGGQGTNYGYT
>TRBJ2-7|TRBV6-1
ATSTWDKEAYEQY
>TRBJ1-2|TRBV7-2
ASRPGSNYGYT
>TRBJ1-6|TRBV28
ASSRGGSYNSPLH
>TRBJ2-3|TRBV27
ASSPLGGHTDTQY
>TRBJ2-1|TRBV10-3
AIMGRTSFDEQF
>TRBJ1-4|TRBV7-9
ASSETGTGGEKLF
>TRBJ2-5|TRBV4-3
ASSHGTSGETQY
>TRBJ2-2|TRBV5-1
ASSRTATNTGELF